These 13 T cell receptor beta chains share one sample of origin, sequenced in a study of identical twins. TCRdb re-derived calls from the 5' RACE reads in MiXCR, one entry per CDR3 protein. The sample includes around 650,000 distinct CDR3 sequences, 7% to 7.5% of them seen just once. In addition, the sample was reused for a study of yellow fever vaccine responses in identical twins.

The material sequenced was PBMCs. Source of these receptors: a woman younger than 30 in good health.

The rearrangement links TRBV18 to TRBJ1-3; unclear D gene. Germline loops: CDR1 KGHSH, CDR2 LQKENI. The V end lost 3 bases, the J end lost 8 bases, and 8 bases lay between the germline ends. The length of the CDR3 is 12 residues. CDR3 nucleotides: TGTGCCAGCTCACCCCAGTTGGACACCATATATTTT. Translating it yields CASSPQLDTIYF.

The sample holds a few counts of this clonotype. This chain joins TRBV11-1 and TRBJ2-5; D perhaps matches TRBD1 (6 bases). Trimming removed 2 bases at V and 1 base at J, with 11 bases between. The CDR3 loop spans 15 amino acids. Germline CDR1 reads SGHAT; CDR2 reads FQDESV (reference sequence). The DNA for the CDR3 is TGTGCCAGCAGCTTACGAGGGGGAGCCCAAGAGACCCAGTACTTC. This translates into CASSLRGGAQETQYF.

This clonotype was counted only a few times. The chain has TRBV6-4 and TRBJ2-3; 7 bases are shared with TRBD1. The CDR3 consists of 15 residues. Germline V CDR1 and CDR2: MRHNA, SNTAGT. V trimming: 4 bases; J trimming: 0 bases; junction bases outside the gene matches: 4. The DNA for the CDR3 is TGTGCCAGCAGTGGTGAGGGGGCAAGCACAGATACGCAGTATTTT. It yields the protein CASSGEGASTDTQYF.

The rearrangement uses TRBV6-1 and TRBJ2-5, with TRBD2 as a possible D gene (5 bases). The CDR3 covers 13 residues. In germline, CDR1 is MNHNS, CDR2 SASEGT. V was cut by 7 bases and J by 4 bases, with 13 bases left in between. The CDR3 is CASTPPAGETQYF. In nucleotides, the CDR3 is TGTGCCAGCACCCCCCCGGCGGGAGAGACCCAGTACTTC.

A few counts support this clonotype. V usage is TRBV7-9 and J usage is TRBJ2-3; no clear D gene. The V and J ends lost 1 base and 4 bases respectively, with 12 bases between them. The CDR3 length is 15 residues. From germline, CDR1 is SEHNR and CDR2 FQNEAQ (reference sequence). The CDR3 DNA reads as TGTGCCAGCAGCTTAGGCCTTTTAAGAGCAGATACGCAGTATTTT. Its translation: CASSLGLLRADTQYF.

This clonotype was recorded a few times. The chain combines TRBV5-1 with TRBJ1-5; 9 bases are shared with TRBD1. Germline CDR1 and CDR2: SGHRS and YFSETQ. The CDR3 is 15 amino acids. V lost 2 bases, J lost 3 bases, and 3 bases stayed unmatched. This CDR3 reads CASSFGTGNNQPQHF. The CDR3 coding sequence is TGCGCCAGCAGCTTCGGGACAGGGAACAATCAGCCCCAGCATTTT.

J is TRBJ2-2 and V is TRBV6-2 or TRBV6-3; 7 positions agree with TRBD2. J lost 3 bases, V lost 7 bases, and 11 bases had no gene match. Germline V gene sequence: CDR1 MNHEY, CDR2 SVGEGT. CDR3 length: 16 residues. CDR3 sequence (DNA): TGTGCCAGCACCTACGGGGAGGGAGCGGACACCGGGGAGCTGTTTTTT. Amino acids: CASTYGEGADTGELFF.

The rearrangement uses TRBV5-1 and TRBJ2-1, with TRBD2 matching 9 bases. CDR3 length equals 14 residues. Germline V gives CDR1 SGHRS, CDR2 YFSETQ. The trim removed 3 bases at V and 6 bases at J, leaving 4 bases unmatched. The chain's CDR3 is CASSSGLASNEQFF. DNA of the CDR3: TGCGCCAGCAGCTCCGGACTAGCGTCCAATGAGCAGTTCTTC.

This clonotype occurred once. At one end, the junction sequence differs from germline, possibly due to a read error. The gene calls are TRBV14 and TRBJ1-5, with D maybe TRBD1 (6 bases). The germline gives CDR1 SGHDN, CDR2 FVKESK. The CDR3 runs 16 residues. This chain's CDR3 is CGSSPRGGLSNQPQHF. Here the CDR3 DNA reads TGTGGCAGCAGCCCCCGAGGGGGGCTCTCGAATCAGCCCCAGCATTTT. Based on the CDR3 plus reference TRBV14 and TRBJ1-5, the full variable domain is EAGVTQFPSHSVIEKGQTVTLRCDPISGHDNLYWYRRVMGKEIKFLLHFVKESKQDESGMPNNRFLAERTGGTYSTLKVQPAELEDSGVYFCGSSPRGGLSNQPQHFGDGTRLSIL.

This clonotype occurred many times. The chain links TRBV28 to TRBJ2-3, with D maybe TRBD2 (6 bases). Germline CDR1 is MDHEN and CDR2 is SYDVKM. The CDR3 spans 15 residues. The V end lost 4 bases, the J end lost 2 bases, and 13 bases lay between the germline ends. The CDR3 loop is CASSSNRGNTDTQYF. In DNA form, the CDR3 reads TGTGCCAGCAGTTCAAATCGGGGGAACACAGATACGCAGTATTTT. Variable domain in full (rest from reference TRBV28 and TRBJ2-3): DVKVTQSSRYLVKRTGEKVFLECVQDMDHENMFWYRQDPGLGLRLIYFSYDVKMKEKGDIPEGYSVSREKKERFSLILESASTNQTSMYLCASSSNRGNTDTQYFGPGTRLTVL.

This clonotype was counted at least ten times. V is TRBV19 and J is TRBJ1-6; possible D gene TRBD1, 5 bases. Germline assignment: CDR1 LNHDA and CDR2 SQIVND (reference sequence). Between the trimmed V and J ends, which lost 2 bases and 10 bases, there was a span of 12 bases. This CDR3 is 14 amino acids long. In nucleotides, the CDR3 is TGTGCCAGTAGTATATATACAGGCTCCTCACCCCTCCACTTT. Translation: CASSIYTGSSPLHF.

This clonotype was counted only a few times. The V gene is TRBV18, the J gene TRBJ2-4; D remains ambiguous. Germline V lookup: CDR1 KGHSH, CDR2 LQKENI. The CDR3 length is 17 residues. Trimming pared 1 base from V and 1 base from J, leaving 14 bases between. This CDR3 reads CASSPRQALSAKNIQYF. The CDR3 DNA reads as TGTGCCAGCTCACCACGGCAGGCCCTAAGTGCCAAAAACATTCAGTACTTC.

The chain combines TRBV2 with TRBJ1-1; weak D call: TRBD1 (5 bases). In germline, CDR1 is SNHLY, CDR2 FYNNEI. V dropped 9 bases and J dropped 5 bases, with 16 bases sitting between them. The CDR3 extends over 13 amino acids. CDR3 coding DNA: TGTGCCAGTTCGGGATCCCGGGGGACTGAAGCTTTCTTT. Translated: CASSGSRGTEAFF.